The text below deals with one TCR beta chain. Its antigen is unknown. Sequencing was performed with immunoSEQ multiplex PCR; in TCRdb, only in-frame clones are kept and a portion is missing. The repertoire holds over 100,000 clones, 75% to 90% seen once, with around 0.55% in the top ten. This specimen comes from a study of OX40 agonist ivuxolimab in advanced cancers. Study as a whole: Ivuxolimab, which is an agonistic anti-OX40 (CD134) antibody, was administered to the patients. The group had a mean age of about 60 years, ranged from roughly 20 to 79, and was 80% to 85% male. Study-level results: On average, CD8+ T cells had more expanded clones than CD4+.

People who had autoimmune disease history or systemic immunosuppression were excluded. This TCR was recovered from an adult with an advanced solid tumor such as melanoma, head and neck, liver or kidney cancer. Sequencing used CD4+ or CD8+ T cells sorted from blood, obtained in a trial of the OX40 agonist ivuxolimab.

CDR3 nucleotides: TGTGCCAGCAGCCCAGGGACAGGGAAGGACTATGGCTACACCTTC. This encodes CASSPGTGKDYGYTF. The chain employs TRBV5-5 and TRBJ1-2; 9 bases are shared with TRBD1. This CDR3 is 15 amino acids long. V trimming: 4 bases; J trimming: 3 bases; junction bases outside the gene matches: 7. The germline V gene has CDR1 SGHKS and CDR2 YYEKEE (reference sequence).